This TCR beta chain came from a study of T-cell memory formation after mild COVID-19 (dated by TCRdb to about 2021). The study in broad terms: Most TCR sequence clusters were specific to one of the two donors. T-cell clones expanding and contracting after mild COVID-19 in a couple of donors were tracked by longitudinal TCRalpha and TCRbeta repertoire sequencing. Two young, previously healthy adult volunteers made up the cohort, one male and one female.

Ficoll-Paque density gradient centrifugation was used to isolate PBMCs. This clonotype was seen a few times. What antigen it recognizes has not been identified. Base-call qualities are not available, and no considerably larger clone is one nucleotide away. The CDR3 measures 16 amino acids from cysteine to phenylalanine. Only the CDR3 portion is preserved as DNA: 48 bases, with reading frame beginning at the first base. From a lookup of the germline V gene, CDR1 and CDR2 are LGHNA and YSLEER. Relative to germline, V is 0 bases shorter and J is 6 bases shorter, with 18 bases between their ends. Sequencer: Illumina NovaSeq 6000. TCRalpha and TCRbeta cDNA libraries were constructed by 5'RACE with constant-segment primers, with sample barcodes and unique molecular identifiers being introduced. RNA was extracted from every sample with Trizol reagent. Library amplification was performed in two PCR steps, and a second sample barcode and Illumina TruSeq adapters were introduced in the second step. Sequencing of the libraries was done on an Illumina NovaSeq, producing 2 x 150 bp paired-end reads. Per the authors' processing: Reads were demultiplexed and collapsed into UMI-guided consensus sequences with migec v1.2.7. Using mixcr v2.1.11, the UMI consensuses were aligned to TRA and TRB V and J templates and assembled into clonotypes. Expanded or contracted clonotypes were those called significant by both edgeR and NoisET, with noise models trained on biological replicates. For edgeR calls, the thresholds were a false discovery rate-adjusted p below 0.01 and a log2 fold-change of 1. As an exploratory analysis of dynamics, max-normalized trajectories of the 1000 most abundant clonotypes were examined by PCA with hierarchical clustering. Separately sequenced CD4+ and CD8+ repertoires were used to assign the CD4 or CD8 phenotype of responding clones. TCRdb reworked the public reads: Q25 trimming with fastp, MiXCR clone assembly, productive beta chains retained. Identical CDR3 protein sequences are pooled into one entry, listed with their most common genes and DNA. TCRdb, not the original authors, processed these V and J calls. Recorded for this sample are about 310,000 distinct CDR3 sequences; approximately 20% of them occurred a single time. The ten biggest clones cover 20% to 25% of the sample.

Study-wide findings and limitations: The study covered only a couple of mild cases, and larger cohorts including severe cases with pre-infection samples were considered necessary. Contracting CD4+ clones turned up mainly in the CM and EM memory subsets, whereas EMRA was where CD8+ clones were enriched. From day 15 to 85, contracting clones showed balanced CD4/CD8 phenotypes, whereas a second wave of clones that expanded from day 15 to 37 leaned towards CD4+. The second-wave clones that peaked on day 37 were not confirmed to be SARS-CoV-2 specific. Some responding clones were detected in pre-infection memory, which suggested that pre-existing cross-reactive memory T cells had joined the SARS-CoV-2 response.

Sequencing was done on a sample of PBMCs or a T cell subset sorted from them (not recorded which). Recombination linked TRBV4-3 to TRBJ2-7, with no D gene named confidently. The source of this sequence is a man aged 18 to 35 who had mild COVID-19 (a few samples of this study predate the infection). The sample titles of this study are shuffled in the database, so cell type and time point are left out; the donor was told from shared clones. The bases are TGCGCCAGCAGCCAAGACCCCGCGTTGTGGGCTTCCGAGCAGTACTTC. Translated, it reads CASSQDPALWASEQYF.